Each of the 18 T cell receptor beta chains below was sequenced from the same sample in a study of high-grade serous ovarian cancer treatment subgroups. Tumor samples were taken before definitive surgery or chemotherapy. TCRdb keeps only in-frame clones here, not all; method: immunoSEQ multiplex PCR. The repertoire holds about 36,000 clones, with about four fifths as singletons. The sequencing input was tumor tissue. The source of these receptors is a human donor with high-grade serous ovarian cancer.

V and J are TRBV27 and TRBJ2-7; D is perhaps TRBD1 (6 bases). Trimming stripped 7 bases from V and 2 bases from J, with 12 bases between. CDR3 length equals 13 residues. CDR1 MNHEY and CDR2 SMNVEV come from the germline V gene (reference sequence). This CDR3 reads CASIGTFPYEQYF. As DNA, the CDR3 is TGTGCCAGCATCGGGACATTTCCCTACGAGCAGTACTTC.

J is TRBJ2-7 and V is TRBV7-2; no definite D call. The CDR3 is 14 residues long. With 1 base removed from V and 2 bases from J, the gap between germline ends came to 9 bases. In germline, CDR1 is SGHTA, CDR2 FQGNSA. CDR3 coding DNA: TGTGCCAGCAGCTTAGTCGTGGGGACCTACGAGCAGTACTTC. It yields the protein CASSLVVGTYEQYF.

This clone was counted a single time. The chain couples TRBV30 to TRBJ2-2; D not certain. The germline V gene has CDR1 GTSNPN and CDR2 SVGIG (reference sequence). V was pared by 7 bases and J by 4 bases, with 16 bases between. CDR3 size: 14 residues. Written as DNA, the CDR3 is TGTGCCTCGATAGACGGTCGCGGCACCGGGGAGCTGTTTTTT. This encodes CASIDGRGTGELFF.

The chain employs TRBV27 and TRBJ2-7; 7 bases match TRBD1. J gave up 5 bases and V 6 bases, and 7 bases lay outside the gene matches. Germline V gives CDR1 MNHEY, CDR2 SMNVEV (reference sequence). CDR3 length: 13 amino acids. The CDR3, as DNA: TGTGCCAGCAGAATGACAGGGCTGGACGAGCAGTACTTC. This gives the protein CASRMTGLDEQYF.

This chain joins TRBV5-1 and TRBJ2-7; no definite D call. Germline V gene sequence: CDR1 SGHRS, CDR2 YFSETQ. V lost 4 bases and J 2 bases, leaving 19 bases between the germline ends. CDR3 size: 16 residues. CDR3 nucleotides: TGCGCCAGCAGCCCCTCTGGGCCGGGTGGCACCTACGAGCAGTACTTC. Amino acids: CASSPSGPGGTYEQYF.

This chain joins TRBV2 and TRBJ2-2; D is unclear. CDR1 is SNHLY and CDR2 is FYNNEI in the germline V gene. The CDR3 is made up of 14 amino acids. V shed 2 bases and J shed 3 bases, with 7 bases lying between them. The CDR3 spells CASSESGYTGELFF. For the CDR3, the DNA is TGTGCCAGCAGTGAATCTGGATACACCGGGGAGCTGTTTTTT. Filled out from reference TRBV2 and TRBJ2-2, the complete variable domain reads EPEVTQTPSHQVTQMGQEVILRCVPISNHLYFYWYRQILGQKVEFLVSFYNNEISEKSEIFDDQFSVERPDGSNFTLKIRSTKLEDSAMYFCASSESGYTGELFFGEGSRLTVL.

This chain joins TRBV19 and TRBJ2-1; D unclear. Deletions cut 6 bases from V and 1 base from J, with 13 bases between. CDR1 is LNHDA, CDR2 SQIVND, per germline (reference sequence). The CDR3 extends over 15 amino acids. CDR3 amino acids: CASRTATLSYNEQFF. CDR3 coding DNA: TGTGCCAGTAGAACCGCGACGTTATCCTACAATGAGCAGTTCTTC.

This clone has just a few counts. The chain uses TRBV28 and TRBJ1-2; the D gene is possibly TRBD1 (6 bases). Trimming shortened V by 6 bases and J by 7 bases, and 18 bases separated the two germline ends. Germline CDR1 is MDHEN and CDR2 is SYDVKM. The CDR3 totals 14 residues. The CDR3 region has the DNA TGTGCCAGCAGCCGCGGCCAGGACAGAGGTGGCTACACCTTC. This sequence encodes CASSRGQDRGGYTF.

This clone was detected once. This chain joins TRBV28 and TRBJ1-2, with D tentatively TRBD1 (5 bases). Per germline, CDR1 MDHEN and CDR2 SYDVKM. The CDR3 spans 14 residues. Trimming left V 7 bases short and J 3 bases short, with 15 bases between. CDR3 sequence: CASIQGGGDYGYTF. CDR3 coding DNA: TGTGCCAGCATCCAGGGCGGCGGGGACTATGGCTACACCTTC.

This clone came up a few times. The rearrangement joins TRBV7-7 to TRBJ2-5; TRBD1 might be the D (5 bases). The ends were cut back, 2 bases at V and 2 bases at J, with 12 bases in the middle. This CDR3 comprises 15 residues. The germline CDR1 and CDR2 sequences are SSHAT and FNYEAQ (reference sequence). This CDR3 reads CASSLSQGTQETQYF. The CDR3 region has the DNA TGTGCCAGCAGCTTATCCCAGGGCACGCAAGAGACCCAGTACTTC.

The chain joins TRBV27 to TRBJ2-2, with D possibly matching TRBD1 (5 bases). V lost 3 bases and J lost 5, with 13 bases in between. Germline V lookup: CDR1 MNHEY, CDR2 SMNVEV (reference sequence). The CDR3 covers 15 residues. CDR3 region: CASSFAGRRTGELFF. As DNA, the CDR3 is TGTGCCAGCAGTTTTGCAGGGCGAAGGACCGGGGAGCTGTTTTTT.

The chain has TRBV9 and TRBJ2-1; no definite D call. Between the trimmed V and J ends, which lost 3 bases and 8 bases, there was a span of 15 bases. The CDR3 is 14 residues long. Germline V gene sequence: CDR1 SGDLS, CDR2 YYNGEE. The CDR3 reads CASSAVTGVDEQFF. As DNA, the CDR3 is TGTGCCAGCAGCGCCGTAACGGGCGTCGATGAGCAGTTCTTC.

The sample holds a few counts of this clone. CDR3 in DNA: TGTGCCAGCAGCTTAGGTGCTCTTGGGGCCAACGTCCTGACTTTC. It specifies CASSLGALGANVLTF. V and J are TRBV7-6 and TRBJ2-6; no definite D call. Germline CDR1 and CDR2: SGHVS and FNYEAQ. V lost 1 base, J lost 3 bases, and 7 bases lay in between. The CDR3 is made up of 15 amino acids.

Concerning this clone: Other DNA sequences in this sample translate to the same CDR3. The chain is built from TRBV9 and TRBJ2-5, with D possibly being TRBD2 (5 bases). The CDR3 totals 14 residues. Germline V gene sequence: CDR1 SGDLS, CDR2 YYNGEE. V lost 0 bases and J lost 2, with 8 bases in between. The CDR3 bases are TGTGCCAGCAGCGTAGGGCGGGCTCAAGAGACCCAGTACTTC. Its translation: CASSVGRAQETQYF.

The genes are TRBV11-2 and TRBJ2-1; TRBD2 agrees at 9 bases. CDR3 length: 16 residues. CDR1 SGHAT and CDR2 FQNNGV come from the germline V gene. Germline trimming cut 2 bases from V and 8 bases from J; bases unmatched to any gene: 10. The CDR3 sequence is CASSLSVPGLADEQFF. Written as DNA, the CDR3 is TGTGCCAGCAGCTTATCGGTGCCGGGACTAGCCGATGAGCAGTTCTTC. The variable domain in full, completed from reference TRBV11-2 and TRBJ2-1, reads EAGVAQSPRYKIIEKRQSVAFWCNPISGHATLYWYQQILGQGPKLLIQFQNNGVVDDSQLPKDRFSAERLKGVDSTLKIQPAKLEDSAVYLCASSLSVPGLADEQFFGPGTRLTVL.

Here the CDR3 reads CASSQELGGNQPQHF. Written as DNA, the CDR3 is TGTGCCAGCAGCCAAGAACTGGGTGGCAATCAGCCCCAGCATTTT. V is TRBV4-2 and J is TRBJ1-5; D ambiguous. CDR3 length equals 15 residues. Germline assignment: CDR1 LGHNA and CDR2 YNFKEQ. Trimming left V 0 bases short and J 2 bases short, with 8 bases between.

This chain connects TRBV5-4 to TRBJ2-1; no firm D call. Germline values: CDR1 SGHNT, CDR2 YYREEE (reference sequence). Trimming removed 4 bases at V and 8 bases at J, with 10 bases between. There are 12 residues in the CDR3. This CDR3 is CASSEEADEQFF. The DNA for the CDR3 is TGTGCCAGCAGCGAGGAAGCCGATGAGCAGTTCTTC.

V gene TRBV6-4 combines with J gene TRBJ2-2; no reliable D call. The CDR3 contains 13 residues. In germline, CDR1 is MRHNA, CDR2 SNTAGT. The V end was cut by 5 bases, the J end by 4 bases, with 8 bases between. The CDR3 reads CASSSMGTGELFF. Written as DNA, the CDR3 is TGTGCCAGCAGTTCCATGGGCACCGGGGAGCTGTTTTTT.